Each of the 13 T cell receptor beta chains below was sequenced from the same sample in a study of metastatic and nonmetastatic thyroid tumors. TCRdb re-called clones from the PCR reads using MiXCR. The data contain more than 85,000 clones, 8% to 9.5% of them singletons. All patients were treatment-naive before thyroid surgery. The sequenced sample consisted of blood. The origin of the receptors is a female donor with papillary thyroid cancer or a benign thyroid nodule (not recorded which). Some clones in this sample may be carry-over from other donors' samples.

At least ten counts were recorded for this clone. This rearrangement joins TRBV4-2 to TRBJ2-5; D may match TRBD1 or TRBD2 (5 bases each). Germline CDR1 reads LGHNA; CDR2 reads YNFKEQ. With 4 bases removed from V and 5 bases from J, the gap between germline ends came to 17 bases. The CDR3 consists of 15 residues. CDR3 loop: CASSPRDQAMETQYF. CDR3 sequence (DNA): TGTGCCAGCAGCCCAAGGGACCAAGCAATGGAGACCCAGTACTTC.

This clone was detected many times. V gene TRBV24-1 combines with J gene TRBJ1-1; no clear D gene. This CDR3 is 16 amino acids long. Deletions cut 0 bases from V and 1 base from J, with 11 bases between. Per the germline V gene, CDR1 is KGHDR and CDR2 is SFDVKD. In nucleotides, the CDR3 is TGTGCCACCAGTGATTTGCCCGTAAGGGAGAACACTGAAGCTTTCTTT. Amino acids: CATSDLPVRENTEAFF.

This clone was recorded many times. The J gene is TRBJ2-3, the V gene TRBV7-3; no firm D call. The CDR3 is made up of 13 amino acids. The V end was cut by 5 bases, the J end by 6 bases, with 12 bases between. Germline CDR1 is SGHTA and CDR2 is FQGTGA. The CDR3 region is CASSPLRDDTQYF. DNA for the CDR3: TGTGCCAGCAGCCCCCTACGTGACGATACGCAGTATTTT.

Ten or more counts support this clone. The chain's CDR3 is CASSLKTGTVNSPLHF. The CDR3 coding sequence is TGTGCCAGCAGCCTCAAGACCGGGACAGTTAATTCACCCCTCCACTTT. V usage is TRBV3-1 and J usage is TRBJ1-6, with 7 bases fitting TRBD1. The CDR3 is 16 residues long. Germline V gives CDR1 LGHDT, CDR2 YNNKEL (reference sequence). V trimming: 4 bases; J trimming: 6 bases; junction bases outside the gene matches: 9.

This clone came up many times. The gene calls are TRBV29-1 and TRBJ1-2, with D unresolved. This CDR3 is 14 amino acids long. Germline CDR1 SQVTM, CDR2 ANQGSEA. V lost 7 bases to trimming and J lost 2 bases, with 17 bases between them. The CDR3 region has the DNA TGCAGCGCACCGACGGGAGGAACCAACTATGGCTACACCTTC. It encodes CSAPTGGTNYGYTF.

This clone was counted ten times or more. The rearrangement joins TRBV12-3 or TRBV12-4 to TRBJ2-2; D is unclear. Trimming cost V 5 bases and J 4 bases, with 11 bases left between them. The CDR3 extends over 14 amino acids. The CDR3 DNA reads TGTGCCAGCAGTCAATCCGAGTTCACCGGGGAGCTGTTTTTT. As protein: CASSQSEFTGELFF.

This clone has a handful of counts. Possible read error: a much larger clone is one base away. The chain joins TRBV6-1 to TRBJ2-7, with no clear D. The CDR3 contains 12 residues. CDR1 MNHNS and CDR2 SASEGT come from the germline V gene. The chain's CDR3 is CASSRSSYDQYF. CDR3 sequence (DNA): TGTGCCAGCAGTCGGAGCTCCTACGATCAGTACTTC.

This clone has ten or more counts. J is TRBJ1-4 and V is TRBV28, with 10 bases lining up with TRBD1. The CDR3 loop spans 14 amino acids. Losses at the gene ends were 5 bases for V and 10 bases for J; bases not matched to a gene: 7. Germline V gives CDR1 MDHEN, CDR2 SYDVKM. This CDR3 is CASSIGTGVVKLFF. The CDR3 nucleotides are TGTGCCAGCAGTATCGGGACAGGGGTTGTAAAACTGTTTTTT.

This clone was seen at least ten times. Within the sample, other DNA sequences also encode this same CDR3. The chain combines TRBV28 with TRBJ2-5, with 15 bases lining up with TRBD2. With 5 bases clipped from V and 6 bases from J, the junction kept 7 bases outside the gene matches. CDR1 and CDR2 (germline): MDHEN, SYDVKM. This CDR3 has 16 amino acids. The CDR3 region has the DNA TGTGCCAGCAGTCTAGGACTAGCGGGGGGGCTTCAGACCCAGTACTTC. It yields the protein CASSLGLAGGLQTQYF.

This chain uses TRBV9 with TRBJ2-3; D ambiguous. The germline CDR1 and CDR2 sequences are SGDLS and YYNGEE. V lost 5 bases and J lost 3, with 13 bases in between. CDR3 size: 14 residues. The CDR3 region has the DNA TGTGCCAGCAGAGTCGAGACGTATACAGATACGCAGTATTTT. Its translation: CASRVETYTDTQYF. Full variable domain (rest looked up from reference TRBV9 and TRBJ2-3): DSGVTQTPKHLITATGQRVTLRCSPRSGDLSVYWYQQSLDQGLQFLIQYYNGEERAKGNILERFSAQQFPDLHSELNLSSLELGDSALYFCASRVETYTDTQYFGPGTRLTVL.

The sample holds a few counts of this clone. V gene TRBV30 combines with J gene TRBJ1-5; D is unresolved. CDR1 is GTSNPN and CDR2 is SVGIG in the germline V gene (reference sequence). CDR3 length equals 16 residues. Trimming shortened V by 0 bases and J by 2 bases, and 14 bases separated the two germline ends. CDR3 sequence reads: CAWSVLGSTRNQPQHF. The CDR3 DNA follows: TGTGCCTGGAGTGTACTTGGTAGTACCCGCAATCAGCCCCAGCATTTT.

This clone was seen repeatedly, ten times or more. The rearrangement joins TRBV5-1 to TRBJ2-3; D is uncertain. The CDR3 is made up of 14 amino acids. The germline V gene has CDR1 SGHRS and CDR2 YFSETQ. Trimming took 3 bases from V and 4 from J, leaving 12 bases between them. The CDR3 DNA sequence: TGCGCCAGCAGCTCCCCCCTTGGACCAGATACGCAGTATTTT. Amino acids: CASSSPLGPDTQYF.

This clone was picked up many times. The rearrangement joins TRBV28 to TRBJ1-5; no definite D call. The length of the CDR3 is 12 residues. Trimming left V 2 bases short and J 4 bases short, with 3 bases between. Germline loops: CDR1 MDHEN, CDR2 SYDVKM. DNA of the CDR3: TGTGCCAGCAGTTTACTGAATCAGCCCCAGCATTTT. Amino acids: CASSLLNQPQHF.